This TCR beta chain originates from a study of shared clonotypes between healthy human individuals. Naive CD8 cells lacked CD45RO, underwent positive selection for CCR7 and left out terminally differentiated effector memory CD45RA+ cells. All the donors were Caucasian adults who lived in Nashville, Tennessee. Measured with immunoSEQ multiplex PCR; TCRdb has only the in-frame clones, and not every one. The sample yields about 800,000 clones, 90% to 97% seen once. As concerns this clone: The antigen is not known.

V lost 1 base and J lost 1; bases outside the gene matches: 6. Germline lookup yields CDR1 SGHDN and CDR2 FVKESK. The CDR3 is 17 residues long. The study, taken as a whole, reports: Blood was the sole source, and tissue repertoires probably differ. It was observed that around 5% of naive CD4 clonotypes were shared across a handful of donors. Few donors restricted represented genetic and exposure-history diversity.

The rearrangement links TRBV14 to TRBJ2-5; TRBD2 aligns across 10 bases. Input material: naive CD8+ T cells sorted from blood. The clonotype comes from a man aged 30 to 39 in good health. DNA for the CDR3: TGTGCCAGCAGCCAAGCTAGCGGGAGAGCTCCCCAAGAGACCCAGTACTTC. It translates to CASSQASGRAPQETQYF.